There are a few counts of the clone carrying this TCR beta chain. Its antigen is not identified. The data stem from a study of T cell repertoires in cytomegalovirus infection. Study-wide background: From public TCR beta signatures came an indication of both CMV infection and matching HLA type.

A single record per CDR3 protein comes from TCRdb applying MiXCR to the reads. This sample carries approximately 1,000,000 distinct CDR3 sequences, around 32% of them seen once, and the ten largest clones take about an eighth. Trimming removed 5 bases from V and 6 bases from J, with 11 bases in between. The CDR3 length is 13 residues. The germline gives CDR1 SGHVS, CDR2 FNYEAQ. The receptor was derived from a human donor in good health (CMV status not recorded). Some clones in this sample may be carry-over from other donors' samples. This chain uses TRBV7-6 with TRBJ2-1, with D maybe TRBD2 (6 bases). Source: cultured CD8+ T cells from PBMCs, taken from culture after CMV antigen stimulation. DNA for the CDR3: TGTGCCAGCAGCCCTGGGACTGCCAATGAGCAGTTCTTC. Translated: CASSPGTANEQFF.